These 32 T cell receptor beta chains were all obtained from the same sample, sequenced in a study of blood T cell repertoires in COVID-19. Profiled with immunoSEQ multiplex PCR; TCRdb holds only in-frame clones, not every one. The table records under 200,000 clones, around 80% of them present only once. Material: peripheral blood. The receptor source for this set is a woman aged 55-69 years with acute or convalescent COVID-19.

This clone was seen a handful of times. The chain links TRBV6-5 to TRBJ1-2, with 7 bases aligning to TRBD1. Germline V CDR1 and CDR2: MNHEY, SVGAGI. The CDR3 extends over 14 amino acids. J gave up 7 bases and V 2 bases, and 7 bases lay outside the gene matches. The CDR3 sequence: CASSYRGRDRGYTF. CDR3 bases: TGTGCCAGCAGTTACAGGGGGCGCGACCGTGGCTACACCTTC.

The gene calls are TRBV3-1 (or the pseudogene TRBV3-2) and TRBJ1-2, with D possibly matching TRBD1 (6 bases). This CDR3 spans 15 amino acids. V was shortened by 1 base and J by 2 bases, with 11 bases between the two germline ends. CDR1 and CDR2 from the germline V gene are LGHDT and YNNKEL (reference sequence). In DNA form, the CDR3 reads TGTGCCAGCAGCCAAGGGTGGGGGCCCAACTATGGCTACACCTTC. Protein sequence: CASSQGWGPNYGYTF.

The chain is built from TRBV10-2 and TRBJ1-4; D gene unclear. Germline CDR1 WSHSY, CDR2 SAAADI. The CDR3 is 15 residues long. The V gene lost 6 bases and the J gene lost 6 bases, with 17 bases spanning the gap. CDR3 sequence reads: CASSGRRERDEKLFF. CDR3 sequence (DNA): TGCGCCAGCAGCGGGCGACGGGAGCGAGATGAAAAACTGTTTTTT.

This chain links TRBV7-6 with TRBJ2-1; 10 bases agree with TRBD2. The germline V gene encodes CDR1 SGHVS and CDR2 FNYEAQ. J lost 4 bases, V lost 4 bases, and 4 bases had no gene match. The CDR3 spans 15 residues. The CDR3 region has the DNA TGTGCCAGCAGCTCGGGGACTAGCGTATACAATGAGCAGTTCTTC. Its translation: CASSSGTSVYNEQFF.

The rearrangement uses TRBV11-2 and TRBJ2-7; D is possibly TRBD1 (5 bases). CDR3 length: 14 amino acids. Germline V lookup: CDR1 SGHAT, CDR2 FQNNGV. V was cut by 1 base and J by 1 base, with 8 bases left in between. CDR3 sequence (DNA): TGTGCCAGCAGCTTAGGACAGCCGTCCTACGAGCAGTACTTC. Translating it yields CASSLGQPSYEQYF.

There are a few counts of this clone. The CDR3 loop reads CASSSRYWGDYGYTF. DNA for the CDR3: TGTGCCAGCAGCTCCCGATACTGGGGGGACTATGGCTACACCTTC. The chain uses TRBV5-6 and TRBJ1-2, with D maybe TRBD1 (5 bases). The CDR3 totals 15 residues. Germline V gene sequence: CDR1 SGHDT, CDR2 YYEEEE. Trimming took off 3 bases at V and 3 bases at J, with 15 bases between the two ends. Combining the CDR3 with reference TRBV5-6 and TRBJ1-2 gives the whole variable domain DAGVTQSPTHLIKTRGQQVTLRCSPKSGHDTVSWYQQALGQGPQFIFQYYEEEERQRGNFPDRFSGHQFPNYSSELNVNALLLGDSALYLCASSSRYWGDYGYTFGSGTRLTVV.

This clone showed up just a few times. The chain links TRBV5-1 to TRBJ1-5, with TRBD1 as a possible D gene (5 bases). This CDR3 has 15 amino acids. Germline V gene lookup returns CDR1 SGHRS and CDR2 YFSETQ. V was pared by 0 bases and J by 0 bases, with 7 bases between. CDR3 coding DNA: TGCGCCAGCAGCTTGGCTACAGGTAGCAATCAGCCCCAGCATTTT. Residues: CASSLATGSNQPQHF. The whole variable domain, filled in from reference TRBV5-1 and TRBJ1-5, reads KAGVTQTPRYLIKTRGQQVTLSCSPISGHRSVSWYQQTPGQGLQFLFEYFSETQRNKGNFPGRFSGRQFSNSRSEMNVSTLELGDSALYLCASSLATGSNQPQHFGDGTRLSIL.

Only one count was recorded for this clone. The rearrangement links TRBV2 to TRBJ1-5, with 9 bases that match TRBD1. The CDR3 is 14 residues long. The V gene end was trimmed by 6 bases and the J gene end by 7 bases; junction bases not matched to a gene: 7. CDR1 and CDR2 (germline): SNHLY, FYNNEI. The CDR3 region has the DNA TGTGCCAGCAGAATACAGGGGGCGGAACAGCCCCAGCATTTT. Encoded protein: CASRIQGAEQPQHF.

The chain uses TRBV24-1 and TRBJ2-2, with a possible D match to TRBD1 (5 bases). V was pared by 7 bases and J by 1 base, with 9 bases between. Germline CDR1 is KGHDR and CDR2 is SFDVKD. The CDR3 runs to 14 residues. The CDR3 DNA reads as TGTGCCACCAGCGTGGGGCAGAACACCGGGGAGCTGTTTTTT. Translation gives CATSVGQNTGELFF.

This chain links TRBV6-5 with TRBJ1-1; 12 bases are shared with TRBD1. J gave up 10 bases and V 6 bases, and 6 bases lay outside the gene matches. Germline CDR1 is MNHEY and CDR2 is SVGAGI. This CDR3 spans 13 amino acids. DNA for the CDR3: TGTGCCAGCAGAGCCCGGGACAGGGGGCTAGCTTTCTTT. This codes for CASRARDRGLAFF.

The chain uses TRBV3-1 (or the pseudogene TRBV3-2) and TRBJ1-3; TRBD1 might be the D (5 bases). The CDR3 runs to 17 residues. Germline assignment: CDR1 LGHDT and CDR2 YNNKEL (reference sequence). V shed 4 bases and J shed 7 bases, with 23 bases lying between them. In DNA form, the CDR3 reads TGTGCCAGCAGCCCTTACCCCTGGGGGGGGAATGGTAACACCATATATTTT. Amino acid sequence: CASSPYPWGGNGNTIYF.

This CDR3 reads CASSLSYPGQGAFF. The CDR3 DNA is TGTGCCAGCAGCTTAAGCTATCCGGGACAGGGGGCTTTCTTT. J is TRBJ1-1 and V is TRBV7-9; 10 nucleotides agree with TRBD1. V lost 2 bases to trimming and J lost 11 bases; unmatched junction nucleotides: 8. The CDR3 has 14 amino acids. Looked up from germline, CDR1 is SEHNR and CDR2 is FQNEAQ (reference sequence).

The genes are TRBV7-8 and TRBJ1-2, with D unresolved. Trimming shortened V by 1 base and J by 0 bases, and 9 bases separated the two germline ends. Germline values: CDR1 SGHVS, CDR2 FQNEAQ. This CDR3 comprises 15 residues. CDR3 protein: CASSLVANPNYGYTF. The CDR3 region has the DNA TGTGCCAGCAGCTTAGTGGCCAACCCTAACTATGGCTACACCTTC.

This clone was counted a few times. The junction and the germline gene differ at one end; a read error may be behind it. This sequence joins TRBV5-4 and TRBJ1-2; TRBD1 matches at 8 bases. Germline CDR1 reads SGHNT; CDR2 reads YYREEE (reference sequence). This CDR3 contains 14 residues. The CDR3 sequence is CASSLGQARYGYTF. The CDR3 DNA follows: TGTGCCAGCAGTTTGGGACAGGCACGGTATGGCTACACCTTC.

This clone was observed a handful of times. V gene TRBV6-1 combines with J gene TRBJ1-5, with TRBD1 matching 7 bases. After removal of 1 base from V and 6 bases from J, the junction contained 12 bases not matched to a gene. The CDR3 contains 17 residues. Germline CDR1 is MNHNS and CDR2 is SASEGT. As DNA, the CDR3 is TGTGCCAGCAGTGAAGGGCAACAGGGGTCGGTCGGTCAGCCCCAGCATTTT. Its protein product is CASSEGQQGSVGQPQHF.

The rearrangement uses TRBV24-1 and TRBJ1-1; unclear D gene. Per the germline V gene, CDR1 is KGHDR and CDR2 is SFDVKD. The CDR3 has 13 amino acids. Trimming removed 5 bases from V and 10 bases from J, with 16 bases in between. The DNA for the CDR3 is TGTGCCACCAGTGCTGATGCCCCGAGTGGAGCTTTCTTT. This encodes CATSADAPSGAFF.

The genes are TRBV7-2 and TRBJ2-5; the match to TRBD2 covers 7 bases. Germline CDR1 SGHTA, CDR2 FQGNSA. This CDR3 is 14 amino acids long. The trim removed 5 bases at V and 4 bases at J, leaving 7 bases unmatched. The CDR3 DNA reads as TGTGCCAGCAGCCAAGCGGGGTTAGGAGAGACCCAGTACTTC. Its protein product is CASSQAGLGETQYF. The whole variable domain, filled in from reference TRBV7-2 and TRBJ2-5, reads GAGVSQSPSNKVTEKGKDVELRCDPISGHTALYWYRQSLGQGLEFLIYFQGNSAPDKSGLPSDRFSAERTGGSVSTLTIQRTQQEDSAVYLCASSQAGLGETQYFGPGTRLLVL.

V and J are TRBV5-1 and TRBJ2-1, with D hard to call. Trimming cost V 4 bases and J 5 bases, with 13 bases left between them. This CDR3 contains 14 residues. The V gene's germline CDR1 is SGHRS and CDR2 YFSETQ. The CDR3 DNA follows: TGCGCCAGCAGCCCTACGAGGATCAACAATGAGCAGTTCTTC. Protein: CASSPTRINNEQFF.

The rearrangement joins TRBV5-1 to TRBJ1-6; D ambiguous. Trimming stripped 0 bases from V and 7 bases from J, with 11 bases between. This CDR3 comprises 15 residues. In germline, CDR1 is SGHRS, CDR2 YFSETQ. CDR3 protein: CASSLGPVGNSPLHF. Written as DNA, the CDR3 is TGCGCCAGCAGCTTGGGGCCAGTTGGCAATTCACCCCTCCACTTT.

The rearrangement joins TRBV19 to TRBJ1-2; 7 nucleotides agree with TRBD1. The CDR3 has 16 residues. The junction had 15 bases not matched to a gene; V was cut back by 6 bases and J by 5 bases. Looked up from germline, CDR1 is LNHDA and CDR2 is SQIVND (reference sequence). The CDR3 loop is CASSPPVGRGEYGYTF. For the CDR3, the DNA is TGTGCCAGTAGCCCCCCCGTGGGCAGGGGGGAGTATGGCTACACCTTC.

This clone was recorded a few times. CDR3 amino acids: CASSLSPPSSRNNQPQHF. The CDR3 coding sequence is TGTGCCAGCAGCTTATCCCCCCCTAGTTCAAGGAATAATCAGCCCCAGCATTTT. The chain recombines TRBV7-6 with TRBJ1-5; D is ambiguous. CDR1 SGHVS and CDR2 FNYEAQ come from the germline V gene. This CDR3 comprises 18 residues. V was cut by 2 bases and J by 4 bases, with 21 bases left in between.

The chain recombines TRBV6-5 with TRBJ2-7, with D perhaps matching TRBD1 (6 bases). The V gene lost 6 bases and the J gene lost 0 bases, with 15 bases spanning the gap. Germline CDR1 is MNHEY and CDR2 is SVGAGI. This CDR3 is 15 amino acids long. CDR3 coding DNA: TGTGCCAGCAGGACACCAGGGGTCAGCTCCTACGAGCAGTACTTC. Translating it yields CASRTPGVSSYEQYF.

This chain joins TRBV24-1 and TRBJ2-3; TRBD1 might be the D (5 bases). Trimming cost V 3 bases and J 2 bases, with 14 bases left between them. This CDR3 contains 16 residues. Germline CDR1 KGHDR, CDR2 SFDVKD. CDR3 loop: CATSDQAGRVTDTQYF. The CDR3 DNA reads TGTGCCACCAGTGATCAGGCAGGGCGAGTCACAGATACGCAGTATTTT.

In its sample, this clone was seen a few times. The chain carries TRBV5-1 and TRBJ1-6; a weak D match, TRBD1 (5 bases). The CDR3 length is 14 residues. Per the germline V gene, CDR1 is SGHRS and CDR2 is YFSETQ. With 4 bases removed from V and 10 bases from J, the gap between germline ends came to 15 bases. The CDR3: CASSRGEGLSPLHF. In DNA, the CDR3 is TGCGCCAGCAGCCGGGGGGAGGGGTTGTCACCCCTCCACTTT.

Relative to its sample, this clone is medium-sized (0.01 to 0.1%). This chain links TRBV5-1 with TRBJ2-3; the D gene is possibly TRBD2 (6 bases). Germline V gene lookup returns CDR1 SGHRS and CDR2 YFSETQ. The CDR3 is made up of 14 amino acids. V was shortened by 5 bases and J by 2 bases, with 12 bases between the two germline ends. For the CDR3, the DNA is TGCGCCAGCAGTTCACCGGACTACACAGATACGCAGTATTTT. Protein product: CASSSPDYTDTQYF.

V gene TRBV12-5 combines with J gene TRBJ1-5; possibly TRBD1 for D (6 bases). This CDR3 contains 17 residues. Germline values: CDR1 LGHNT, CDR2 FRNRAP. V shed 0 bases and J shed 5 bases, with 17 bases lying between them. CDR3 in amino acids: CASGLVPIGGRHQPQHF. In nucleotides, the CDR3 is TGTGCTAGTGGTTTGGTACCGATAGGGGGTCGGCATCAGCCCCAGCATTTT.

The gene calls are TRBV3-1 (or the pseudogene TRBV3-2) and TRBJ2-5; D is perhaps TRBD1 (5 bases). This CDR3 is 14 amino acids long. V lost 0 bases and J 4 bases, leaving 9 bases between the germline ends. The germline CDR1 and CDR2 sequences are LGHDT and YNNKEL (reference sequence). In DNA, the CDR3 is TGTGCCAGCAGCCAAGAGTGGGGCCGAGAGACCCAGTACTTC. This sequence encodes CASSQEWGRETQYF.

The rearrangement links TRBV19 to TRBJ2-1; unclear D gene. Germline CDR1 reads LNHDA; CDR2 reads SQIVND (reference sequence). Trimming shortened V by 2 bases and J by 0 bases, and 8 bases separated the two germline ends. This CDR3 has 15 amino acids. CDR3 DNA sequence: TGTGCCAGTAGTATACGGTCGAGCTCCTACAATGAGCAGTTCTTC. The encoded protein is CASSIRSSSYNEQFF.

The genes are TRBV7-9 and TRBJ2-7; D is possibly TRBD2 (5 bases). The CDR3 extends over 15 amino acids. V was shortened by 5 bases and J by 3 bases, with 17 bases between the two germline ends. CDR1 and CDR2 (germline): SEHNR, FQNEAQ (reference sequence). In DNA form, the CDR3 reads TGTGCCAGCAGCGCGGACGGGGTAGGTAACTACGAGCAGTACTTC. Translating gives CASSADGVGNYEQYF.

Here the CDR3 DNA reads TGTGCCAGCCTCTATGGTCCGGCAGGGTCGGACACTGAAGCTTTCTTT. Translating gives CASLYGPAGSDTEAFF. The V call is TRBV2, the J call TRBJ1-1, with TRBD1 as a possible D gene (5 bases). The germline gives CDR1 SNHLY, CDR2 FYNNEI. CDR3 length equals 16 residues. V shed 8 bases and J shed 3 bases, with 22 bases lying between them.

The chain combines TRBV27 with TRBJ2-7, with TRBD1 identical over 9 bases. V shed 7 bases and J 5 bases; nucleotides not matched to a gene: 9. Germline assignment: CDR1 MNHEY and CDR2 SMNVEV (reference sequence). The CDR3 sequence is 14 residues long. The CDR3 here is CASTTGTGLHEQYF. The CDR3 DNA is TGTGCCAGCACCACCGGGACAGGGCTCCACGAGCAGTACTTC.

This clone was recorded only once. The chain joins TRBV5-1 to TRBJ1-6; the D gene is possibly TRBD1 (6 bases). The germline V gene has CDR1 SGHRS and CDR2 YFSETQ. Trimming removed 6 bases at V and 5 bases at J, with 18 bases between. There are 16 residues in the CDR3. CDR3 DNA sequence: TGCGCCAGCAACTCTGGGCAGGGGAACGATAATTCACCCCTCCACTTT. Protein sequence: CASNSGQGNDNSPLHF.